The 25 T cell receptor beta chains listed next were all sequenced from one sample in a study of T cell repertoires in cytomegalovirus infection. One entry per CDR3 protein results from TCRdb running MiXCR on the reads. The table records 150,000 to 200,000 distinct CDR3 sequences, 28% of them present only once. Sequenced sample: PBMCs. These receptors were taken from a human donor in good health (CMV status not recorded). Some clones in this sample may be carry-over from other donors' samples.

This CDR3 reads CSASRDGQTYEQYF. Written as DNA, the CDR3 is TGCAGTGCTAGTAGGGACGGTCAGACCTACGAGCAGTACTTC. This chain joins TRBV20-1 and TRBJ2-7, with D perhaps assigned TRBD1 or TRBD2 (5 bases each). This CDR3 is 14 amino acids long. Deletions cut 3 bases from V and 2 bases from J, with 14 bases between. The germline V gene has CDR1 DFQATT and CDR2 SNEGSKA (reference sequence).

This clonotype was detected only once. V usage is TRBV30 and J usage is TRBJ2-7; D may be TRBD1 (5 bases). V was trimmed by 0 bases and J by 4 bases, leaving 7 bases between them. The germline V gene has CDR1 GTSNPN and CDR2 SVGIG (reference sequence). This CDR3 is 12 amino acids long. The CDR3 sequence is CAWSVAGYEQYF. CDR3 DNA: TGTGCCTGGAGTGTAGCAGGGTACGAGCAGTACTTC. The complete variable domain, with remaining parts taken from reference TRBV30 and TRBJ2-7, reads SQTIHQWPATLVQPVGSPLSLECTVEGTSNPNLYWYRQAAGRGLQLLFYSVGIGQISSEVPQNLSASRPQDRQFILSSKKLLLSDSGFYLCAWSVAGYEQYFGPGTRLTVT.

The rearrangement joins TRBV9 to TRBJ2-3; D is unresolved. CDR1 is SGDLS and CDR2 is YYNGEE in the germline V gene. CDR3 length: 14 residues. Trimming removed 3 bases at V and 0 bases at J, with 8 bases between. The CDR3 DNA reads TGTGCCAGCAGCGAGGTCCTAAGCACAGATACGCAGTATTTT. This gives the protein CASSEVLSTDTQYF. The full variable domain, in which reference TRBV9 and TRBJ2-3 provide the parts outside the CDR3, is DSGVTQTPKHLITATGQRVTLRCSPRSGDLSVYWYQQSLDQGLQFLIQYYNGEERAKGNILERFSAQQFPDLHSELNLSSLELGDSALYFCASSEVLSTDTQYFGPGTRLTVL.

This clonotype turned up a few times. The DNA for the CDR3 is TGTGCCAGCAGCTCTAGCGGGGGGAGCACAGATACGCAGTATTTT. Translation gives CASSSSGGSTDTQYF. The J gene is TRBJ2-3, the V gene TRBV7-8, with TRBD2 identical over 11 bases. CDR3 size: 15 residues. V was pared by 4 bases and J by 0 bases, with 0 bases of the junction left unmatched. Germline loops: CDR1 SGHVS, CDR2 FQNEAQ. The full variable domain, its missing parts supplied by reference TRBV7-8 and TRBJ2-3, is GAGVSQSPRYKVAKRGQDVALRCDPISGHVSLFWYQQALGQGPEFLTYFQNEAQLDKSGLPSDRFFAERPEGSVSTLKIQRTQQEDSAVYLCASSSSGGSTDTQYFGPGTRLTVL.

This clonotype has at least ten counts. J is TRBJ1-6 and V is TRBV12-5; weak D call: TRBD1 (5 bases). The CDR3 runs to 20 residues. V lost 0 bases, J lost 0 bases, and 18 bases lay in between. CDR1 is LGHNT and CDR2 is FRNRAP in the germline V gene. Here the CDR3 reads CASGLVLGAPYSSYNSPLHF. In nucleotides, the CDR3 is TGTGCTAGTGGTTTGGTACTAGGGGCTCCCTATAGCTCCTATAATTCACCCCTCCACTTT.

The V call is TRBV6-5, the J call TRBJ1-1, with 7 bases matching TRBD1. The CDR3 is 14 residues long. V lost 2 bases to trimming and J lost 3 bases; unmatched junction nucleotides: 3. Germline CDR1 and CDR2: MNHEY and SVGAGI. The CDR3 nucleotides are TGTGCCAGCAGTTACCGGGACAGCTACACTGAAGCTTTCTTT. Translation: CASSYRDSYTEAFF.

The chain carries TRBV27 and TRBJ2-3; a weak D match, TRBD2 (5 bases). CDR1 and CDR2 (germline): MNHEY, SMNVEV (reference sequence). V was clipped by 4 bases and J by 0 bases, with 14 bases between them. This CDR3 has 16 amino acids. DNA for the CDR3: TGTGCCAGCAGTTCCTCGAGGGTACAGAGCACAGATACGCAGTATTTT. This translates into CASSSSRVQSTDTQYF.

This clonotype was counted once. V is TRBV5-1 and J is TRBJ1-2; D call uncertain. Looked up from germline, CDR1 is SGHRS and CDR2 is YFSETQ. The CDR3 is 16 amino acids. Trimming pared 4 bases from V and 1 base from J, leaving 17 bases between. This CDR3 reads CASSKSGQAFNYGYTF. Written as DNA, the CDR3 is TGCGCCAGCAGCAAGTCAGGCCAGGCGTTTAACTATGGCTACACCTTC.

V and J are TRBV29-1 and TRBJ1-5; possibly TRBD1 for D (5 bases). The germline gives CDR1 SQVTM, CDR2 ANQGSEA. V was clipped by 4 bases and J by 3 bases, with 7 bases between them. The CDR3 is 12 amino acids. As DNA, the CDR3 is TGCAGCGTTGGGGGGTACAATCAGCCCCAGCATTTT. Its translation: CSVGGYNQPQHF.

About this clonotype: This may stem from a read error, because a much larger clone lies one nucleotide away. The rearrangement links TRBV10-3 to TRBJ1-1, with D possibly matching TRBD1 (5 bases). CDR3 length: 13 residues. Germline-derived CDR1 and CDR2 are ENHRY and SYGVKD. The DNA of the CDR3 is TGTGCCACTATCCGTCAGTCGGGGACTGATGCTTTCTTT. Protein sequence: CATIRQSGTDAFF.

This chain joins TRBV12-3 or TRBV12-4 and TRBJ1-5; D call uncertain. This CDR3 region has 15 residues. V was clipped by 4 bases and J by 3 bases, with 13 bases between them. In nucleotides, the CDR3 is TGTGCCAGCAGTTCCTTGGAGGGTCTCAATCAGCCCCAGCATTTT. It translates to CASSSLEGLNQPQHF.

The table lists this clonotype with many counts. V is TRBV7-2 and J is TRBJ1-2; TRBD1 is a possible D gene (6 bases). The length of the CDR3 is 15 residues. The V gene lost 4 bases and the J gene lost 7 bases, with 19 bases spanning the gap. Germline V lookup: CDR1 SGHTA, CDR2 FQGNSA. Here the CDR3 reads CASSSWGASPGGYTF. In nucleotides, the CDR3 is TGTGCCAGCAGCTCCTGGGGGGCCAGCCCAGGTGGCTACACCTTC.

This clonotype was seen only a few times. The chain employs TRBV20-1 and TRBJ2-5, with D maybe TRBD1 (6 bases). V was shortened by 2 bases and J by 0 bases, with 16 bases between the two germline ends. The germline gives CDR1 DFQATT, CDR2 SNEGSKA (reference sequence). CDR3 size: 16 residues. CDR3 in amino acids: CSARKGRRTDQETQYF. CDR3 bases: TGCAGTGCTAGAAAGGGCCGGCGGACAGACCAAGAGACCCAGTACTTC.

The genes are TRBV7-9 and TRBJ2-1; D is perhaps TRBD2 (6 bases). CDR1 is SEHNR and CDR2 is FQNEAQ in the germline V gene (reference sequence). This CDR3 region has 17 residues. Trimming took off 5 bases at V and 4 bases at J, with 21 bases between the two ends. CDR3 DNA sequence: TGTGCCAGCAGCACGCCCCATGGGGGGTCTAGGTACAATGAGCAGTTCTTC. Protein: CASSTPHGGSRYNEQFF.

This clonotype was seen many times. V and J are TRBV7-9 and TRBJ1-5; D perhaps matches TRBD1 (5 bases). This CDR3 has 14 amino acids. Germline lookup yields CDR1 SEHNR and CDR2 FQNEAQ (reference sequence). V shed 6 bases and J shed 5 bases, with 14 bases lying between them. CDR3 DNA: TGTGCCAGCAGGGGAAGGGGCCCGGATCAGCCCCAGCATTTT. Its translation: CASRGRGPDQPQHF.

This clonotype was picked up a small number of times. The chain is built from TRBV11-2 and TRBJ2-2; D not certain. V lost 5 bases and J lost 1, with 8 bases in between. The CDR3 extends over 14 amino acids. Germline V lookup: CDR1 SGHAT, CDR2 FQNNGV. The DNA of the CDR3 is TGTGCCAGCAGCCTCCCGCGGAACACCGGGGAGCTGTTTTTT. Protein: CASSLPRNTGELFF.

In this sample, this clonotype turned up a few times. CDR3 in amino acids: CASSLTLRGYTF. DNA for the CDR3: TGTGCCAGCAGTCTCACCTTAAGGGGCTACACCTTC. The chain employs TRBV12-3 or TRBV12-4 and TRBJ1-2; no clear D gene. This CDR3 contains 12 residues. V shed 5 bases and J shed 8 bases, with 12 bases lying between them.

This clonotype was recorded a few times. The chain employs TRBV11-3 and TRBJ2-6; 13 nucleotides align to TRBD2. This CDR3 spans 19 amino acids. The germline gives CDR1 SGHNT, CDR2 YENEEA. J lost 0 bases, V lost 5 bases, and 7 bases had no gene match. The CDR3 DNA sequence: TGTGCCAGCAGCCCCGGGACTAGCGGGGACACCTCTGGGGCCAACGTCCTGACTTTC. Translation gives CASSPGTSGDTSGANVLTF.

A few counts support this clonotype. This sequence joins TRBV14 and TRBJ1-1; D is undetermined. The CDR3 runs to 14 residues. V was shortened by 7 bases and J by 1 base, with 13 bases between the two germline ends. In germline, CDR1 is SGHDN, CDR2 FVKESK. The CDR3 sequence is CASTPRRPNTEAFF. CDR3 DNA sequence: TGTGCCAGCACCCCCCGACGCCCGAACACTGAAGCTTTCTTT.

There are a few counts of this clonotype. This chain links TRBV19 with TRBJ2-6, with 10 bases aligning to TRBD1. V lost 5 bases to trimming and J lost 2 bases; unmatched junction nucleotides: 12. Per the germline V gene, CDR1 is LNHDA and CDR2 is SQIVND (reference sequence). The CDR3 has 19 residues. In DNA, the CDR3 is TGTGCCAGTAGTGTAACTCTGGAGACAGGGGGCACTGGGGCCAACGTCCTGACTTTC. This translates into CASSVTLETGGTGANVLTF.

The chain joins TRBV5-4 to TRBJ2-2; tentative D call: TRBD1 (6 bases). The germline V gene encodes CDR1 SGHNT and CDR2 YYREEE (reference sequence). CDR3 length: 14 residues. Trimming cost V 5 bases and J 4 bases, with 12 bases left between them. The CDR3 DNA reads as TGTGCCAGCAGACCCGACAGGTCCACCGGGGAGCTGTTTTTT. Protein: CASRPDRSTGELFF. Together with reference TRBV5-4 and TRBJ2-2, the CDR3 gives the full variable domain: ETGVTQSPTHLIKTRGQQVTLRCSSQSGHNTVSWYQQALGQGPQFIFQYYREEENGRGNFPPRFSGLQFPNYSSELNVNALELDDSALYLCASRPDRSTGELFFGEGSRLTVL.

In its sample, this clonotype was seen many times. The CDR3 sequence is CASSSGTGVNIQYF. DNA for the CDR3: TGTGCCAGCAGTTCCGGGACAGGGGTGAACATTCAGTACTTC. The chain employs TRBV12-3 or TRBV12-4 and TRBJ2-4; TRBD1 aligns across 10 bases. V was clipped by 4 bases and J by 7 bases; unmatched bases: 4. The CDR3 has 14 residues.

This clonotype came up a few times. The CDR3 spells CASSSDSGLAQYF. For the CDR3, the DNA is TGTGCCAGCAGCTCGGACAGCGGATTGGCCCAGTACTTC. The chain joins TRBV7-9 to TRBJ2-5; perhaps TRBD1 as D (6 bases). Germline V gene lookup returns CDR1 SEHNR and CDR2 FQNEAQ (reference sequence). This CDR3 comprises 13 residues. With 4 bases removed from V and 9 bases from J, the gap between germline ends came to 15 bases.

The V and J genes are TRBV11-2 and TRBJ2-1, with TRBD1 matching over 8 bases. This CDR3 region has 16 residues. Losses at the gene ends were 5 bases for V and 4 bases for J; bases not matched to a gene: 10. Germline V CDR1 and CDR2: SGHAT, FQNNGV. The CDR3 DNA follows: TGTGCCAGCAGCCTAACGACAGGGGAAGGGTACAATGAGCAGTTCTTC. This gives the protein CASSLTTGEGYNEQFF.

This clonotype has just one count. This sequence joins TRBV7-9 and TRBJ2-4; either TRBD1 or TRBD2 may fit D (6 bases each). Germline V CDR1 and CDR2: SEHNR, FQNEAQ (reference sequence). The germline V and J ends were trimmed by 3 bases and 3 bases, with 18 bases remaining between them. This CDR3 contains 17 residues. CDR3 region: CASSFFPGGWGKNIQYF. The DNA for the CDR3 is TGTGCCAGCAGCTTTTTTCCCGGGGGCTGGGGCAAAAACATTCAGTACTTC.